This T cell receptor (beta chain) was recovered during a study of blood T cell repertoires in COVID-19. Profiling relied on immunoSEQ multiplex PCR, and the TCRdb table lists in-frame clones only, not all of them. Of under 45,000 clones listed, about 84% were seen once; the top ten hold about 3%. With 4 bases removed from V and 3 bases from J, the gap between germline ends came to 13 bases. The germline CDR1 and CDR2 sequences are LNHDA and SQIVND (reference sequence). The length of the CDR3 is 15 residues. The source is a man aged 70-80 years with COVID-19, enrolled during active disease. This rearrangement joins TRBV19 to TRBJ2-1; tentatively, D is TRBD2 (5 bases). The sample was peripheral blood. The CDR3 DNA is TGTGCCAGTAGTAGGACTTCTGGAAGCTACAATGAGCAGTTCTTC. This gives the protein CASSRTSGSYNEQFF.